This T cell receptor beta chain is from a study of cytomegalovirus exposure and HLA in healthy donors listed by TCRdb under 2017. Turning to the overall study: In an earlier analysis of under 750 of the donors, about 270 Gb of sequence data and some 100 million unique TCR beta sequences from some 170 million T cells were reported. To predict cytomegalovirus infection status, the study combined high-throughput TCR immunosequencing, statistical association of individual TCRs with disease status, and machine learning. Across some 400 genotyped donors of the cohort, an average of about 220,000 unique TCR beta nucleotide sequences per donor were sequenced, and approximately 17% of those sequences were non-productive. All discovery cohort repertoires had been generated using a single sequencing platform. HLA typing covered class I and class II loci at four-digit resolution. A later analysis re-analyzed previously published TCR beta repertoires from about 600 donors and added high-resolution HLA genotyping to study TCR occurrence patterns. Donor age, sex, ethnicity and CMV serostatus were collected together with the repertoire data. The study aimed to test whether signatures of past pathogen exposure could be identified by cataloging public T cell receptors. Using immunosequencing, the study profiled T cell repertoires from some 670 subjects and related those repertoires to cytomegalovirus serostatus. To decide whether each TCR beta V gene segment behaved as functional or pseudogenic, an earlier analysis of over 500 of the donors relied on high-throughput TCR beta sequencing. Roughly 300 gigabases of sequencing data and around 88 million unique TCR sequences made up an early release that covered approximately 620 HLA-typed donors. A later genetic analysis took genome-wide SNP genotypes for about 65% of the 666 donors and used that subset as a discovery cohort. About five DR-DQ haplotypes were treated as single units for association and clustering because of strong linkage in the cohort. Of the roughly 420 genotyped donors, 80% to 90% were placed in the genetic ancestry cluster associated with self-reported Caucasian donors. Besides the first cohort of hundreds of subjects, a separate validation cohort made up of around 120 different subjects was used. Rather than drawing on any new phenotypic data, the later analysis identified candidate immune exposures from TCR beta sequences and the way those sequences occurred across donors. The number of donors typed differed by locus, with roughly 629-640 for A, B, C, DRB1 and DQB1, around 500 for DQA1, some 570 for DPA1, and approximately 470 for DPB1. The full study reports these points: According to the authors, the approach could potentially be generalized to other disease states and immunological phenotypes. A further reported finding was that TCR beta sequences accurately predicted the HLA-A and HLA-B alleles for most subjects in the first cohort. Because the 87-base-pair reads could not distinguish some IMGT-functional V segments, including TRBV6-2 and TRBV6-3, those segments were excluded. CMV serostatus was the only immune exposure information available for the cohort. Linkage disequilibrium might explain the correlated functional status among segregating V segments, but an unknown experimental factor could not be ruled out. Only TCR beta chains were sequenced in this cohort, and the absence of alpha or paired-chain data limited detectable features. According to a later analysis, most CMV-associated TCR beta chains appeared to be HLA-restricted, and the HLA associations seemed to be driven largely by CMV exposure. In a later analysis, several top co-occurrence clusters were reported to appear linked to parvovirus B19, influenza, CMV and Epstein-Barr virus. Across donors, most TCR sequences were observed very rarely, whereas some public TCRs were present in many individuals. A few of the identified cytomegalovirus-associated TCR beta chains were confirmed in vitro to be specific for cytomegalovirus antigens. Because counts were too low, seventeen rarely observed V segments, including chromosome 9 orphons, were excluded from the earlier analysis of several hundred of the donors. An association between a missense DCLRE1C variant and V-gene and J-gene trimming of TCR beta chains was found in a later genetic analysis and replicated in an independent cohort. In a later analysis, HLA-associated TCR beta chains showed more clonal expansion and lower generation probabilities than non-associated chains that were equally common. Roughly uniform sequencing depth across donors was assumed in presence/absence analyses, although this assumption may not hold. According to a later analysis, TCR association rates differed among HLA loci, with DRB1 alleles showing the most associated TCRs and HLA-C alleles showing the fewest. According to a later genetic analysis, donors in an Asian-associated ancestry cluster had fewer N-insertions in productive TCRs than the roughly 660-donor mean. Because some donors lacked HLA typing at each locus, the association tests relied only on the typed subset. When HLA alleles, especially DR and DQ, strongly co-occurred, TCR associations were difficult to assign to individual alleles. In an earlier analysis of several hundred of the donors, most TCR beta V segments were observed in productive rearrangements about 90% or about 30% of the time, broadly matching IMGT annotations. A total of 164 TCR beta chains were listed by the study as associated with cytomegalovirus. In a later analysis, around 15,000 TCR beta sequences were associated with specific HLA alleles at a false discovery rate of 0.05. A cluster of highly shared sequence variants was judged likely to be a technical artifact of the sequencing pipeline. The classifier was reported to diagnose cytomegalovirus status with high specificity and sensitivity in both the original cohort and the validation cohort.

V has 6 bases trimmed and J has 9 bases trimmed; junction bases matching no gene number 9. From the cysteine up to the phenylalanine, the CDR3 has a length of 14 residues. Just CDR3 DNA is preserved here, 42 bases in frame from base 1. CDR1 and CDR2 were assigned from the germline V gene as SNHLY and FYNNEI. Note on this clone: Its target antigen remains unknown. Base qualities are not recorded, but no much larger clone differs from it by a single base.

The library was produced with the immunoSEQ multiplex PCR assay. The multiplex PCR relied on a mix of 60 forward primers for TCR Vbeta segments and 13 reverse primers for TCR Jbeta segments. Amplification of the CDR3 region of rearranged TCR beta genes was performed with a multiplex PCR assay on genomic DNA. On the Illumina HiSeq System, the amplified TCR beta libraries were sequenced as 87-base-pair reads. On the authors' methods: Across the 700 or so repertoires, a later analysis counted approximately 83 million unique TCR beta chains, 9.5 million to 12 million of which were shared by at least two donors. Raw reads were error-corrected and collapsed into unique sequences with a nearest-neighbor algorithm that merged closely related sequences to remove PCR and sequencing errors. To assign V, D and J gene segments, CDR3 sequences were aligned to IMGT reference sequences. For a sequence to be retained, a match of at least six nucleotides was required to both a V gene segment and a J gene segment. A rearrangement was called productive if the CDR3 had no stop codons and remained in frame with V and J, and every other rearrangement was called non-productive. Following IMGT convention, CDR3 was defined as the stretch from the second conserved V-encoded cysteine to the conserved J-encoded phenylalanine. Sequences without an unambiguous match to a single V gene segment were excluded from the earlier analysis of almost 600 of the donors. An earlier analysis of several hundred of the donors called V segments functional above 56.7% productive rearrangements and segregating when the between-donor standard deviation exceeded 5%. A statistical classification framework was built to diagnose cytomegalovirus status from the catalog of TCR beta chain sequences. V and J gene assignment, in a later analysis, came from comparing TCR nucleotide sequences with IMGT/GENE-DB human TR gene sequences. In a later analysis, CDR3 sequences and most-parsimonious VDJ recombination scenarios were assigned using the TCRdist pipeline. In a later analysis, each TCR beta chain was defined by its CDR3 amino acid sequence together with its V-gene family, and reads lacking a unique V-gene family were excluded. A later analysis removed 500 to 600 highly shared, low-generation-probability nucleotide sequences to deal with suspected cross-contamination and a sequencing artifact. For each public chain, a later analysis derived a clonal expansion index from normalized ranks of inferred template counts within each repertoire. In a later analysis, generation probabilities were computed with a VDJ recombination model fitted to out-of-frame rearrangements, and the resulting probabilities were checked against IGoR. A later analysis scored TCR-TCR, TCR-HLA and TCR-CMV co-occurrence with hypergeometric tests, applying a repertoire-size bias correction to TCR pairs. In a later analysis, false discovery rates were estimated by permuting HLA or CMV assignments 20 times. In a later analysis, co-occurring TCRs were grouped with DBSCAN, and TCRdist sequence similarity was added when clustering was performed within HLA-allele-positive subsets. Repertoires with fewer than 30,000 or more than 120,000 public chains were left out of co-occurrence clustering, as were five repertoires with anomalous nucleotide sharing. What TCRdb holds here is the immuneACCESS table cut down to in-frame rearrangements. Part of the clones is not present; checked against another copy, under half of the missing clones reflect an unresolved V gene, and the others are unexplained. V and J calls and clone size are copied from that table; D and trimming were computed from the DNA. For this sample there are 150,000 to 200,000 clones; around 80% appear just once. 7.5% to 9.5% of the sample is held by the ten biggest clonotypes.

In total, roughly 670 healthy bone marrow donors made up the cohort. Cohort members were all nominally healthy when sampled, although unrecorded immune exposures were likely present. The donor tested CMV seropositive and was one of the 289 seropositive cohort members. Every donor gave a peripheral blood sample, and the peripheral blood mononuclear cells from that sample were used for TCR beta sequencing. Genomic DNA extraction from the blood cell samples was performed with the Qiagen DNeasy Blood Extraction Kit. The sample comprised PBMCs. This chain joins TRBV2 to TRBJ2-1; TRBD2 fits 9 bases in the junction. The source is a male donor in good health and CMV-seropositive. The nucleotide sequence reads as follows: TGTGCCAGCAGAGGGCTAGCGGGACGGATTGAGCAGTTCTTC. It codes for CASRGLAGRIEQFF.